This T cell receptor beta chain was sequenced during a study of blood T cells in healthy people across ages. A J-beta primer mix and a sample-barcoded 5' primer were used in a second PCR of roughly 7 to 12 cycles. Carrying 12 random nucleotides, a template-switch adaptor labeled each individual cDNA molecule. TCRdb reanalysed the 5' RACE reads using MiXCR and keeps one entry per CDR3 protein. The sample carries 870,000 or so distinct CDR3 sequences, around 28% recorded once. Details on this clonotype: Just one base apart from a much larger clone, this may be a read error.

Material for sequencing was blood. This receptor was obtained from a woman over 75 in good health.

The CDR3 DNA reads TGCAGTGCCCCGACGACTAGTATCCACGCTACGCAGTATTTT. This codes for CSAPTTSIHATQYF. V usage is TRBV20-1 and J usage is TRBJ2-3, with TRBD2 as a possible D gene (6 bases). V shed 6 bases and J shed 8 bases, with 21 bases lying between them. Germline-derived CDR1 and CDR2 are DFQATT and SNEGSKA (reference sequence). The CDR3 is made up of 14 amino acids.